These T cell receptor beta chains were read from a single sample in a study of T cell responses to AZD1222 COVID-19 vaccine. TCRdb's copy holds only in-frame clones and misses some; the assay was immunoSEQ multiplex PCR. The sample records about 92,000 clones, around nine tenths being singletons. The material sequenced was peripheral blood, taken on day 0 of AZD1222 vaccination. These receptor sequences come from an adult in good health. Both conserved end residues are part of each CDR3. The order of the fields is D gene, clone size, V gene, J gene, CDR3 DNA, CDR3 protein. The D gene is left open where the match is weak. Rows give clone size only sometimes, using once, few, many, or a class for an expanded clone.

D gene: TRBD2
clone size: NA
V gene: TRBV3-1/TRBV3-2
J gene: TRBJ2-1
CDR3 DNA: TGTGCCAGCAGCCCCCTGACTAGCGGGAGGGTTAATGAGCAGTTCTTC
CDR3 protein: CASSPLTSGRVNEQFF

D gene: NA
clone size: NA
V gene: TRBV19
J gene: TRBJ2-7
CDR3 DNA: TGTGCCAGTAGTCCGTACGGGGCCGCCGAGCAGTACTTC
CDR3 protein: CASSPYGAAEQYF

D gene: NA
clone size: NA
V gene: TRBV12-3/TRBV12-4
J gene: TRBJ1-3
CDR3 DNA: TGTGCCAGCAGTCCCCTTCAGGGAAACACCATATATTTT
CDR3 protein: CASSPLQGNTIYF

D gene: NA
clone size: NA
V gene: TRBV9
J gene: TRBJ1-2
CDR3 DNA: TGTGCCAGCAGCGTACAGGGTAACTATGGCTACACCTTC
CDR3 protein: CASSVQGNYGYTF

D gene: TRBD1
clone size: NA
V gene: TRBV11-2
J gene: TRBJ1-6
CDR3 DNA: TGTGCCAGCAGCCCTCCCGGGACAGGGCCCAGCTCCTATAATTCACCCCTCCACTTT
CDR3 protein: CASSPPGTGPSSYNSPLHF

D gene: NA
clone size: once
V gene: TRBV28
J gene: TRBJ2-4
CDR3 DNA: TGTGCCAGCAGTTCCCCGACGGGTGCGAACATTCAGTACTTC
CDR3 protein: CASSSPTGANIQYF

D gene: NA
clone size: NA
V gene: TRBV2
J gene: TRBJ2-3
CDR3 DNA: TGTGCCAGCAGCGAGGACGGGGGGCCGGCAGATACGCAGTATTTT
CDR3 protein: CASSEDGGPADTQYF

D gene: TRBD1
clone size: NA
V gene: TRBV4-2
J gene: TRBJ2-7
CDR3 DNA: TGTGCCAGCAGCCGGGACAGGGGCTACGAGCAGTACTTC
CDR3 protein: CASSRDRGYEQYF

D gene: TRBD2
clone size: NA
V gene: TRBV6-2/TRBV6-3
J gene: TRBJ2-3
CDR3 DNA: TGTGCCAGCAGTTACTCGACTAGCGGGGTACGAGCTAGCACAGATACGCAGTATTTT
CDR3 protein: CASSYSTSGVRASTDTQYF

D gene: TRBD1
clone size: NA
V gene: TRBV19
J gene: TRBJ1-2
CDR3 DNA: TGTGCCAGTAGCTTACAGGGGGCCTATGGCTACACCTTC
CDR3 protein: CASSLQGAYGYTF

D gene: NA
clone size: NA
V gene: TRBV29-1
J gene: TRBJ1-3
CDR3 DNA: TGCAGCGTTGATTCCGGAAACACCATATATTTT
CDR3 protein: CSVDSGNTIYF